Listed below are T cell receptor beta chains from one sample, sequenced in a study of Ad26.COV2.S vaccination and SARS-CoV-2 variants. Assay: immunoSEQ multiplex PCR; the TCRdb copy retains only in-frame clones and omits some. The sample comprises 200,000 to 300,000 clones, roughly 85% of which are singletons, and about 2.7% rests with the top ten. The material sequenced was peripheral blood, taken in a trial of Ad26.COV2.S vaccine versus placebo. The receptor set was obtained from a person aged 18-60 years who received the Ad26.COV2.S COVID-19 vaccine or a placebo. The CDR3 runs from the conserved cysteine through the conserved F or W. The order of the fields is clone size, V gene, CDR3 length, D gene, J gene, CDR3 protein. The D gene is left open where the match is weak. Where a row states a size, it is once, few, many or the class of an expanded clone; other rows omit it.

abundance: -; v_gene: TRBV2; len: 12; d_gene: -; j_gene: TRBJ2-1; CDR3aa: CASDAGPGGQFF
abundance: few; v_gene: TRBV30; len: 10; d_gene: -; j_gene: TRBJ2-7; CDR3aa: CAWSGGEQYF
abundance: -; v_gene: TRBV12-2; len: 15; d_gene: -; j_gene: TRBJ1-2; CDR3aa: CASRYSGTGNPGYTF
abundance: -; v_gene: TRBV1; len: 13; d_gene: -; j_gene: TRBJ2-1; CDR3aa: CTSSPGRTLKEFF
abundance: -; v_gene: TRBV19; len: 18; d_gene: -; j_gene: TRBJ2-6; CDR3aa: CASSIGARFSSGANVLTF
abundance: -; v_gene: TRBV12-5; len: 13; d_gene: -; j_gene: TRBJ2-1; CDR3aa: CASGSSGANEQFF
abundance: -; v_gene: TRBV25-1; len: 16; d_gene: -; j_gene: TRBJ1-2; CDR3aa: CASSPFEGNVGYGYTF
abundance: -; v_gene: TRBV14; len: 12; d_gene: -; j_gene: TRBJ2-1; CDR3aa: CASSPWRNEQFF
abundance: -; v_gene: TRBV23-1; len: 13; d_gene: -; j_gene: TRBJ2-1; CDR3aa: CASGGVRDNEQFF
abundance: -; v_gene: TRBV7-9; len: 12; d_gene: -; j_gene: TRBJ2-7; CDR3aa: CASSLVRDEQYF
abundance: -; v_gene: TRBV4-1; len: 14; d_gene: TRBD2; j_gene: TRBJ2-1; CDR3aa: CASSQDPAGNEQFF
abundance: once; v_gene: TRBV4-3; len: 16; d_gene: -; j_gene: TRBJ1-2; CDR3aa: CASSQDLWGRNYGYTF
abundance: -; v_gene: TRBV15; len: 17; d_gene: TRBD1; j_gene: TRBJ1-4; CDR3aa: CATSRREGAPYNEKLFF
abundance: -; v_gene: TRBV5-8; len: 13; d_gene: -; j_gene: TRBJ2-7; CDR3aa: CASSPNLLNEQYF
abundance: -; v_gene: TRBV7-2; len: 14; d_gene: TRBD1; j_gene: TRBJ1-6; CDR3aa: CASSFRQGTSPLHF
abundance: -; v_gene: TRBV4-2; len: 16; d_gene: TRBD1; j_gene: TRBJ2-2; CDR3aa: CASSLPGQGFPGELFF
abundance: once; v_gene: TRBV10-3; len: 14; d_gene: -; j_gene: TRBJ2-5; CDR3aa: CAISGVAYQETQYF
abundance: few; v_gene: TRBV6-5; len: 15; d_gene: -; j_gene: TRBJ2-2; CDR3aa: CASSYSTENTGELFF
abundance: -; v_gene: TRBV5-1; len: 18; d_gene: -; j_gene: TRBJ1-2; CDR3aa: CASSLAPGRDISNYGYTF
abundance: once; v_gene: TRBV12-3/TRBV12-4; len: 13; d_gene: -; j_gene: TRBJ1-2; CDR3aa: CASRPTGHKGYTF
abundance: once; v_gene: TRBV30; len: 13; d_gene: -; j_gene: TRBJ1-5; CDR3aa: CAWAREPNQPQHF
abundance: -; v_gene: TRBV5-1; len: 13; d_gene: -; j_gene: TRBJ2-5; CDR3aa: CASSLGPQETQYF
abundance: once; v_gene: TRBV11-3; len: 13; d_gene: -; j_gene: TRBJ1-1; CDR3aa: CASSFGENTEAFF
abundance: -; v_gene: TRBV5-1; len: 14; d_gene: -; j_gene: TRBJ1-6; CDR3aa: CASSLDGSGSPLHF
abundance: -; v_gene: TRBV18; len: 14; d_gene: -; j_gene: TRBJ2-2; CDR3aa: CASSEFANTGELFF
abundance: once; v_gene: TRBV6-2/TRBV6-3; len: 16; d_gene: TRBD1; j_gene: TRBJ2-1; CDR3aa: CASSYSRTGGFHEQFF
abundance: once; v_gene: TRBV30; len: 13; d_gene: -; j_gene: TRBJ1-2; CDR3aa: CAWSGGREYGYTF
abundance: once; v_gene: TRBV4-3; len: 14; d_gene: -; j_gene: TRBJ1-2; CDR3aa: CASSQDPVDYGYTF
abundance: -; v_gene: TRBV15; len: 14; d_gene: TRBD1; j_gene: TRBJ2-7; CDR3aa: CATSRDRGIHEQYF
abundance: few; v_gene: TRBV4-1; len: 16; d_gene: -; j_gene: TRBJ2-1; CDR3aa: CASSQAPAPDYNEQFF
abundance: few; v_gene: TRBV6-2/TRBV6-3; len: 15; d_gene: TRBD1; j_gene: TRBJ2-7; CDR3aa: CASSSFSGTDYEQYF
abundance: -; v_gene: TRBV4-3; len: 15; d_gene: -; j_gene: TRBJ1-1; CDR3aa: CASSQALGFTTEAFF
abundance: -; v_gene: TRBV4-2; len: 14; d_gene: -; j_gene: TRBJ1-2; CDR3aa: CASSQDQGIGGYTF
abundance: -; v_gene: TRBV18; len: 12; d_gene: -; j_gene: TRBJ2-7; CDR3aa: CASSPAAYEQYF
abundance: -; v_gene: TRBV5-8; len: 12; d_gene: -; j_gene: TRBJ1-6; CDR3aa: CASSLVGSPLHF
abundance: -; v_gene: TRBV29-1; len: 15; d_gene: -; j_gene: TRBJ2-5; CDR3aa: CSVVLRGRLQETQYF
abundance: -; v_gene: TRBV3-1/TRBV3-2; len: 16; d_gene: -; j_gene: TRBJ2-3; CDR3aa: CASSHNTGTGTDTQYF
abundance: -; v_gene: TRBV5-1; len: 16; d_gene: TRBD1; j_gene: TRBJ1-4; CDR3aa: CASSLPVGTGNEKLFF
abundance: -; v_gene: TRBV3-1/TRBV3-2; len: 15; d_gene: -; j_gene: TRBJ1-1; CDR3aa: CASSHRRGWDTEAFF
abundance: -; v_gene: TRBV6-5; len: 13; d_gene: -; j_gene: TRBJ2-2; CDR3aa: CASSSSGTGELFF
abundance: -; v_gene: TRBV6-5; len: 15; d_gene: -; j_gene: TRBJ1-4; CDR3aa: CASSRTGTANEKLFF
abundance: -; v_gene: TRBV15; len: 16; d_gene: TRBD1; j_gene: TRBJ1-1; CDR3aa: CATSRGKRQGGTEAFF
abundance: -; v_gene: TRBV3-1/TRBV3-2; len: 14; d_gene: TRBD1; j_gene: TRBJ1-6; CDR3aa: CASSPDRDSSPLHF
abundance: -; v_gene: TRBV18; len: 12; d_gene: -; j_gene: TRBJ1-2; CDR3aa: CAGSGNGYGYTF
abundance: -; v_gene: TRBV14; len: 14; d_gene: -; j_gene: TRBJ2-1; CDR3aa: CASSLRQVYNEQFF
abundance: -; v_gene: TRBV4-1; len: 17; d_gene: -; j_gene: TRBJ1-5; CDR3aa: CASSQEGPGMTNQPQHF
abundance: -; v_gene: TRBV7-2; len: 18; d_gene: -; j_gene: TRBJ1-6; CDR3aa: CASSPGGPRNSYNSPLHF
abundance: -; v_gene: TRBV11-2; len: 16; d_gene: -; j_gene: TRBJ2-1; CDR3aa: CASSEEGRTTYNEQFF
abundance: -; v_gene: TRBV19; len: 14; d_gene: -; j_gene: TRBJ2-1; CDR3aa: CASSEYVSYNEQFF
abundance: -; v_gene: TRBV4-2; len: 16; d_gene: -; j_gene: TRBJ1-2; CDR3aa: CASSPLNQGWDYGYTF
abundance: -; v_gene: TRBV27; len: 13; d_gene: -; j_gene: TRBJ1-1; CDR3aa: CASSFETGQSAFF
abundance: -; v_gene: TRBV5-1; len: 15; d_gene: -; j_gene: TRBJ1-1; CDR3aa: CASSLGRQMNTEAFF
abundance: once; v_gene: TRBV10-3; len: 14; d_gene: -; j_gene: TRBJ2-5; CDR3aa: CAISEALHQETQYF
abundance: once; v_gene: TRBV9; len: 13; d_gene: -; j_gene: TRBJ2-3; CDR3aa: CASSVVTTDTQYF
abundance: few; v_gene: TRBV2; len: 15; d_gene: TRBD1; j_gene: TRBJ1-5; CDR3aa: CASSRQGNSNQPQHF